This T cell receptor beta chain was obtained from a study of preoperative IRX-2 immunotherapy in early breast cancer. CDR1 and CDR2 (germline): MDHEN, SYDVKM. V was shortened by 10 bases and J by 4 bases, with 17 bases between the two germline ends. The CDR3 extends over 15 amino acids. Generated by immunoSEQ multiplex PCR, the TCRdb table keeps only in-frame clones and is missing some. In the table there are roughly 42,000 clones, approximately 80% of which are singletons. This sample's treatment: preoperative locoregional IRX-2 cytokine immunotherapy. Patients received preoperative, locoregional IRX-2 cytokine immunotherapy in a phase Ib study.

This clonotype was sampled from a human donor with breast cancer. The chain recombines TRBV28 with TRBJ2-6; possible D gene TRBD2, 6 bases. The sequenced sample was tumor tissue, obtained after IRX-2 immunotherapy. DNA of the CDR3: TGTGCCATCTCGACTGGGCTAGCGGGGGCCAACGTCCTGACTTTC. Amino acid sequence: CAISTGLAGANVLTF.